Sequencing of this T cell receptor beta chain was carried out in a study of blood T cell repertoires in COVID-19. This clone was recorded only once. V lost 0 bases, J lost 2 bases, and 7 bases stayed unmatched. Germline loops: CDR1 MNHEY, CDR2 SMNVEV (reference sequence). This CDR3 is 16 amino acids long. As handled by the study authors: Reference gene primer amplification gave nucleated cell count estimates. Method: immunoSEQ multiplex PCR; TCRdb's copy keeps in-frame clones and lacks some. Clone size and the V and J calls come from that table; the DNA yielded D and trimming. The data hold around 290,000 clones, with over 75% observed a single time. Participants' reported clinical history set cohort assignment. Cohort 3 recovered donors had two negative PCRs, clearance, or symptom resolution.

This rearrangement joins TRBV27 to TRBJ2-7; 7 nucleotides match TRBD1. Sequenced material: PBMCs or T cells enriched from blood (not recorded which). The origin of this receptor is a woman aged 30 to 39 who had recovered from COVID-19. The CDR3, as DNA: TGTGCCAGCAGTTTATCCCCCGGGACAGCAGCCTACGAGCAGTACTTC. Translating it yields CASSLSPGTAAYEQYF.